This is a list of T cell receptor beta chains from one sample in a study of T-cell memory formation after mild COVID-19. TCRdb re-called the 5' RACE reads with MiXCR, one entry per CDR3 protein. The table lists about 390,000 distinct CDR3 sequences, about 21% of them singletons, with approximately 13% in the top ten. Material for sequencing was PBMCs or a T cell subset sorted from them (not recorded which). These receptors were obtained from an adult woman who had mild COVID-19 (a few samples of this study predate the infection). Cell type and time point are not known. CDR3s include the opening cysteine and the closing phenylalanine or tryptophan. The D gene is left open where the match is weak. The listing skips clone size in some rows; elsewhere it reads once, few, many or a size class.

V	J	size	D	CDR3	DNA
TRBV6-5	TRBJ2-3	NA	NA	CASSYAGGVGDPSRDTQYF	TGTGCCAGCAGTTACGCCGGTGGGGTGGGGGACCCTTCCCGGGATACGCAGTATTTT
TRBV20-1	TRBJ2-7	once	NA	CSARDDAYEQYF	TGCAGTGCTAGAGATGATGCGTACGAGCAGTACTTC
TRBV20-1	TRBJ2-7	NA	NA	CSATKTGVSYEQYF	TGCAGTGCTACAAAGACAGGCGTCTCCTACGAGCAGTACTTC
TRBV7-6	TRBJ2-5	few	TRBD2	CASSYGTSGSGETQYF	TGTGCCAGCAGCTACGGGACTAGCGGGAGTGGTGAGACCCAGTACTTC
TRBV25-1	TRBJ2-5	NA	TRBD1	CASSAYQGAGETQYF	TGTGCCAGCAGTGCCTACCAGGGGGCAGGAGAGACCCAGTACTTC
TRBV9	TRBJ2-3	few	TRBD2	CASSVEGRELDTQYF	TGTGCCAGCAGCGTAGAGGGGCGGGAGCTAGATACGCAGTATTTT
TRBV7-2	TRBJ1-2	many	NA	CASRQGALVGYTF	TGTGCCAGCAGACAGGGTGCGCTTGTTGGCTACACCTTC
TRBV7-6	TRBJ1-1	NA	NA	CASSLAWGSGTEAFF	TGTGCCAGCAGCTTAGCTTGGGGATCGGGGACTGAAGCTTTCTTT
TRBV5-1	TRBJ2-2	few	TRBD2	CASSKITSGGSGELFF	TGCGCCAGCAGCAAGATCACTAGCGGGGGCTCCGGGGAGCTGTTTTTT
TRBV19	TRBJ2-3	few	NA	CASSIQGGINTQYF	TGTGCCAGTAGTATACAGGGGGGGATCAATACGCAGTATTTT
TRBV3-1	TRBJ2-7	NA	NA	CASSRGSHEQYF	TGTGCCAGCAGCCGAGGGTCCCACGAGCAGTACTTC
TRBV27	TRBJ1-2	NA	NA	CASSSPGPPPGGYTF	TGTGCCAGCAGTTCACCGGGACCTCCCCCCGGGGGCTACACCTTC
TRBV6-1	TRBJ2-7	few	NA	CASSEGRGTQYEQYF	TGTGCCAGCAGTGAAGGCCGCGGGACCCAATACGAGCAGTACTTC
TRBV5-1	TRBJ1-1	NA	NA	CASSSTFVLNTEAFF	TGCGCCAGCAGCTCAACCTTCGTGTTGAACACTGAAGCTTTCTTT
TRBV10-1	TRBJ1-5	NA	TRBD1	CASPGDRDSNQPQHF	TGCGCCAGCCCAGGGGACAGGGATTCCAATCAGCCCCAGCATTTT
TRBV24-1	TRBJ2-7	NA	NA	CATSDSASSYEQYF	TGTGCCACCAGTGATTCGGCCAGTTCCTACGAGCAGTACTTC
TRBV12-3/TRBV12-4	TRBJ2-3	few	TRBD2	CASRASGRGTDTQYF	TGTGCCAGCAGAGCTAGCGGGAGGGGCACAGATACGCAGTATTTT
TRBV5-1	TRBJ1-1	NA	TRBD1	CASSAGTAKNTEAFF	TGCGCCAGCAGCGCCGGGACAGCGAAGAACACTGAAGCTTTCTTT
TRBV9	TRBJ2-3	NA	NA	CASSVAPGTDTQYF	TGTGCCAGCAGCGTAGCCCCAGGCACAGATACGCAGTATTTT
TRBV2	TRBJ2-7	few	NA	CASRGYYEQYF	TGTGCCAGCAGAGGATACTACGAGCAGTACTTC
TRBV6-5	TRBJ2-7	many	TRBD2	CASTSGPYEQYF	TGTGCCAGCACTAGCGGGCCCTACGAGCAGTACTTC
TRBV11-2	TRBJ2-3	NA	NA	CASSLERRSTDTQYF	TGTGCCAGCAGCTTAGAGAGGAGAAGCACAGATACGCAGTATTTT
TRBV6-2/TRBV6-3	TRBJ2-1	few	NA	CASSWAYNEQFF	TGTGCCAGCAGTTGGGCCTACAATGAGCAGTTCTTC
TRBV28	TRBJ1-4	NA	NA	CASSSTGTGEKLFF	TGTGCCAGCAGTTCGACGGGTACAGGCGAAAAACTGTTTTTT
TRBV12-3/TRBV12-4	TRBJ1-1	NA	NA	CASSPTQGPSEAFF	TGTGCCAGCAGTCCGACGCAAGGACCGAGTGAAGCTTTCTTT
TRBV20-1	TRBJ2-7	NA	NA	CSATPGLGAYEQYF	TGCAGTGCTACGCCGGGCCTAGGGGCGTACGAGCAGTACTTC
TRBV6-2/TRBV6-3	TRBJ2-3	NA	NA	CASRPERRTDTQYF	TGTGCCAGCAGACCTGAAAGACGCACAGATACGCAGTATTTT
TRBV20-1	TRBJ2-5	NA	NA	CSARDELWTPAYQETQYF	TGCAGTGCTAGAGATGAGTTATGGACTCCGGCCTACCAAGAGACCCAGTACTTC
TRBV3-1	TRBJ1-2	NA	TRBD1	CASSQVDRDHGYTF	TGTGCCAGCAGCCAAGTCGACAGGGATCATGGCTACACCTTC
TRBV20-1	TRBJ2-7	NA	TRBD1	CSAARDRVSYEQYF	TGCAGTGCCGCGCGGGACAGGGTATCGTACGAGCAGTACTTC
TRBV29-1	TRBJ2-1	NA	TRBD1	CSVAPGGLLNEQFF	TGCAGCGTTGCCCCAGGGGGCCTTCTCAATGAGCAGTTCTTC
TRBV5-1	TRBJ1-1	NA	NA	CASSSTPNTEAFF	TGCGCCAGCAGCTCAACACCGAACACTGAAGCTTTCTTT
TRBV20-1	TRBJ1-1	few	NA	CSAILTGTEAFF	TGCAGTGCGATACTTACAGGGACTGAAGCTTTCTTT
TRBV5-1	TRBJ2-1	few	NA	CASIGGGSYNEQFF	TGCGCCAGCATCGGGGGCGGGTCCTACAATGAGCAGTTCTTC
TRBV5-1	TRBJ1-1	many	TRBD1	CASSLGTGNTEAFF	TGTGCCAGCAGCCTCGGGACAGGCAACACTGAAGCTTTCTTT
TRBV3-1	TRBJ2-5	many	NA	CASGLSGETQYF	TGTGCCAGCGGCCTTTCGGGGGAGACCCAGTACTTC
TRBV5-6	TRBJ2-1	NA	NA	CASKGLVREGPLNEQFF	TGTGCCAGCAAGGGGCTTGTAAGGGAAGGCCCTTTGAATGAGCAGTTCTTC
TRBV2	TRBJ2-1	few	TRBD1	CASRPPRDRAYNEQFF	TGTGCCAGCAGGCCTCCGAGGGACAGGGCTTACAATGAGCAGTTCTTC
TRBV19	TRBJ1-1	NA	NA	CASSIVRNTEAFF	TGTGCCAGTAGTATAGTCCGGAACACTGAAGCTTTCTTT
TRBV5-1	TRBJ2-1	NA	TRBD1	CASSLGQGVYNEQFF	TGCGCCAGCAGCTTGGGACAGGGAGTCTACAATGAGCAGTTCTTC
TRBV12-3/TRBV12-4	TRBJ1-2	few	TRBD1	CASSLGGQGDYGYTF	TGTGCCAGCAGTTTAGGGGGACAGGGGGACTATGGCTACACCTTC
TRBV7-9	TRBJ2-3	few	TRBD2	CASSPGAGGPRNTQYF	TGTGCCAGCAGTCCAGGGGCGGGAGGACCAAGGAATACGCAGTATTTT
TRBV2	TRBJ1-5	NA	NA	CASSSPPRSNQPQHF	TGTGCCAGCAGTTCACCGCCTCGTAGCAATCAGCCCCAGCATTTT
TRBV29-1	TRBJ2-3	NA	NA	CGLKGLRAGTQYF	TGCGGACTTAAGGGACTCCGGGCCGGTACGCAGTATTTT
TRBV7-2	TRBJ1-1	few	NA	CASSSIQGAEAFF	TGTGCCAGCAGCTCGATACAGGGCGCTGAAGCTTTCTTT
TRBV7-2	TRBJ1-2	NA	NA	CASSSRGGANYGYTF	TGTGCCAGCAGCTCCCGGGGAGGGGCTAACTATGGCTACACCTTC
TRBV6-5	TRBJ2-7	NA	NA	CASSYSQGHEQYF	TGTGCCAGCAGTTACTCACAGGGCCACGAGCAGTACTTC
TRBV27	TRBJ2-2	NA	NA	CASSLSGQVYTGELFF	TGTGCCAGCAGTTTATCGGGGCAGGTGTACACCGGGGAGCTGTTTTTT
TRBV23-1	TRBJ2-1	many	TRBD2	CASSQLRGSPYNEQFF	TGCGCCAGCAGTCAATTGCGCGGGAGCCCCTACAATGAGCAGTTCTTC
TRBV3-1	TRBJ2-3	NA	NA	CASSFSLEADTQYF	TGTGCCAGCAGCTTCAGTCTAGAGGCAGATACGCAGTATTTT
TRBV5-1	TRBJ2-6	NA	NA	CASSLFRVSGANVLTF	TGCGCCAGCAGCCTGTTCAGGGTCTCTGGGGCCAACGTCCTGACTTTC
TRBV18	TRBJ2-7	few	NA	CASSPPVAGASGEQYF	TGTGCCAGCTCACCACCGGTGGCAGGGGCTAGTGGTGAGCAGTACTTC
TRBV20-1	TRBJ2-3	few	NA	CSARRTPRATDTQYF	TGCAGTGCTAGGAGGACTCCCCGGGCCACAGATACGCAGTATTTT